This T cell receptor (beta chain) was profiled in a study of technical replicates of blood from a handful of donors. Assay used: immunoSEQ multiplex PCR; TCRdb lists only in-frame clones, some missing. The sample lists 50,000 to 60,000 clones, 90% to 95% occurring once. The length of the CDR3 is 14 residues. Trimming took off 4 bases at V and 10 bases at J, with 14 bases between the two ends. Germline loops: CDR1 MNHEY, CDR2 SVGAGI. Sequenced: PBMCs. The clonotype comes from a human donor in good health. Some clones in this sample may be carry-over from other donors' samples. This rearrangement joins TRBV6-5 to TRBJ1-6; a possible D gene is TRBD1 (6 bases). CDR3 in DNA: TGTGCCAGCAGTTTCACAGGGTTAGGGTCACCCCTCCACTTT. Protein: CASSFTGLGSPLHF.